This T cell receptor (beta chain) was captured in a study of Ad26.COV2.S vaccination and SARS-CoV-2 variants. Findings and limits, study-wide: People who got the vaccine or the placebo had similar non-spike TCR breadth. Following vaccination, spike-specific CD8+ and CD4+ T cell responses reportedly exhibited substantial breadth. Ad26.COV2.S recipients had broader spike-specific TCRs (P = 0.0014). Possible underestimation of total T cell responses by the TCR breadth and depth analyses was noted.

To note about this clone: Its matching antigen is unknown.

Here immunoSEQ multiplex PCR was the method, and the copy in TCRdb shows in-frame clones only, minus some. The sample lists 97,000 or so clones; about 78% were seen once. This CDR3 region has 15 residues. Trimming stripped 6 bases from V and 10 bases from J, with 19 bases between. The V gene's germline CDR1 is MNHEY and CDR2 SVGAGI. This sample comprised peripheral blood, obtained after recovery from COVID-19. V gene TRBV6-5 combines with J gene TRBJ1-6, with a weak D call TRBD1 (5 bases). This TCR derives from a human donor who had recovered from COVID-19. CDR3 bases: TGTGCCAGCAGCCCATGGGGCAGGATAAACTCACCCCTCCACTTT. It encodes CASSPWGRINSPLHF.